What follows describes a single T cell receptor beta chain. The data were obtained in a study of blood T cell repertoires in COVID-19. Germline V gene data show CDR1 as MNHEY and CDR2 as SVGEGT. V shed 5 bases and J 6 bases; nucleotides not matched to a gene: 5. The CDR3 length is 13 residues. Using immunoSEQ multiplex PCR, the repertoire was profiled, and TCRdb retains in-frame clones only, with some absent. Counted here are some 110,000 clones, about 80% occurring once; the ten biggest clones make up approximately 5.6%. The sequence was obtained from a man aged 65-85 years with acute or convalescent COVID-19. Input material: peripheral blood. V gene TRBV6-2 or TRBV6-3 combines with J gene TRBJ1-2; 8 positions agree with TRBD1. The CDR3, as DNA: TGTGCCAGCAGTCCACGACAGGGGAATGGCTACACCTTC. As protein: CASSPRQGNGYTF.